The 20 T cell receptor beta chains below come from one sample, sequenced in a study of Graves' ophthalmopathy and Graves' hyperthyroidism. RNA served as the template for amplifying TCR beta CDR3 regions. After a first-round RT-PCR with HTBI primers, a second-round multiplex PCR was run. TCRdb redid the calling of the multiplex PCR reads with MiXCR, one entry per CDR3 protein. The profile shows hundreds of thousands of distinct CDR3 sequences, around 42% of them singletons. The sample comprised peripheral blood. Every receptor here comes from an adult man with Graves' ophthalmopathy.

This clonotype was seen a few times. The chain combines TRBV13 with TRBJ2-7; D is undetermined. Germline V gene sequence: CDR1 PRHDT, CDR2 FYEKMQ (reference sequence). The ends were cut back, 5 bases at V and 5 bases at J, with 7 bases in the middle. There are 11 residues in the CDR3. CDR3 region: CASSLKDEQYF. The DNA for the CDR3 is TGTGCCAGCAGCCTCAAGGACGAGCAGTACTTC.

CDR3 protein: CSAPGQAGYGYTF. The CDR3 DNA sequence: TGCAGTGCCCCTGGACAGGCCGGCTATGGCTACACCTTC. The chain employs TRBV20-1 and TRBJ1-2; 7 bases map to TRBD1. Germline trimming cut 6 bases from V and 4 bases from J; bases unmatched to any gene: 8. The CDR3 length is 13 residues. Germline-derived CDR1 and CDR2 are DFQATT and SNEGSKA (reference sequence).

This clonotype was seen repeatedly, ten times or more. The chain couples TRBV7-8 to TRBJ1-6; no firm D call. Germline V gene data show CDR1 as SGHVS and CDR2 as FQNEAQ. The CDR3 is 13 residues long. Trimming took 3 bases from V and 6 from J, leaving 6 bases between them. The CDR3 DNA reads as TGTGCCAGCAGCTTGGCCCCTAATTCACCCCTCCACTTT. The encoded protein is CASSLAPNSPLHF.

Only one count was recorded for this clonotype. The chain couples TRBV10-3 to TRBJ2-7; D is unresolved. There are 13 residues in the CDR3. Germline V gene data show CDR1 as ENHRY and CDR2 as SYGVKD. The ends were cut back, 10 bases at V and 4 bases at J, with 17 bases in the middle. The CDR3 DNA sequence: TGTGCCAGCAGCGATCCAAATGGGTACGAGCAGTACTTC. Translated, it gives CASSDPNGYEQYF.

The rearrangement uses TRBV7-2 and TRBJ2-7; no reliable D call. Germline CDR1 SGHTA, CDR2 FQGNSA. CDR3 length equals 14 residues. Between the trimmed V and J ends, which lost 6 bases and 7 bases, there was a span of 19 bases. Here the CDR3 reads CASSGLLLRSEQYF. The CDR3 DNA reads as TGTGCCAGCAGTGGCCTCCTATTGAGAAGTGAGCAGTACTTC.

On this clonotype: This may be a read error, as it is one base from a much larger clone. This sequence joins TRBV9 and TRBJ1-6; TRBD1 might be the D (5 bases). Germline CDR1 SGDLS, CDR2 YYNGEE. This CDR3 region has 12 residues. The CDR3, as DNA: TGTGCCAGCAGGCTCAGGGATTCACCCCTCAACTTT. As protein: CASRLRDSPLNF.

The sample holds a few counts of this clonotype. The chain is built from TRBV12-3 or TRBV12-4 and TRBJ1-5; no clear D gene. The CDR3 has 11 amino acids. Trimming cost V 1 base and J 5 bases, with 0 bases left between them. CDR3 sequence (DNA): TGTGCCAGCAGTTTAGATCAGCCCCAGCATTTT. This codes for CASSLDQPQHF.

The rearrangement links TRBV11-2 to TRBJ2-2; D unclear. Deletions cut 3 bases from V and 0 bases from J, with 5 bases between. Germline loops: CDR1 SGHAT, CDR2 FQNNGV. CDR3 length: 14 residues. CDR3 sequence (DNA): TGTGCCAGCAGCTTTAGCACGAACACCGGGGAGCTGTTTTTT. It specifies CASSFSTNTGELFF.

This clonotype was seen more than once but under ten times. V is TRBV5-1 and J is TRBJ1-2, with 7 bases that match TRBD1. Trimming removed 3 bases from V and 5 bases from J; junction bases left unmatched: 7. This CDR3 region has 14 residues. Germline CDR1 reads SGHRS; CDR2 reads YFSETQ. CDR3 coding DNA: TGCGCCAGCAGCTCGACAGGGAGCGGGTATGGCTACACCTTC. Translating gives CASSSTGSGYGYTF.

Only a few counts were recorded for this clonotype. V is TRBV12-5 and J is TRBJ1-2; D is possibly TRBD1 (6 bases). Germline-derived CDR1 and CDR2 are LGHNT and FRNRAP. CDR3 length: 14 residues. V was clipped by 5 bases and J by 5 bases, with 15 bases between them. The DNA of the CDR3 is TGTGCTAGTGGTCGTAGGGGGTCTCCTTATGGCTACACCTTC. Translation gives CASGRRGSPYGYTF.

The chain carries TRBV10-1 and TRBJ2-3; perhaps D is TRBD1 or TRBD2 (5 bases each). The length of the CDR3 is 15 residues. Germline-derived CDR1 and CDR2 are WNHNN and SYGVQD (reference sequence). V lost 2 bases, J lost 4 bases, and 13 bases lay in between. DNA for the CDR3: TGCGCCAGCAGTGAGGGGGGATTGGGTGCAGATACGCAGTATTTT. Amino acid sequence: CASSEGGLGADTQYF.

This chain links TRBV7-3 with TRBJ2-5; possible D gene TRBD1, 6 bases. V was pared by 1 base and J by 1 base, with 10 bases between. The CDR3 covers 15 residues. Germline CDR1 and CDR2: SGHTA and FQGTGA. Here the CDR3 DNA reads TGTGCCAGCAGCTTAAAGGGCAGGGGCCAAGAGACCCAGTACTTC. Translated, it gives CASSLKGRGQETQYF.

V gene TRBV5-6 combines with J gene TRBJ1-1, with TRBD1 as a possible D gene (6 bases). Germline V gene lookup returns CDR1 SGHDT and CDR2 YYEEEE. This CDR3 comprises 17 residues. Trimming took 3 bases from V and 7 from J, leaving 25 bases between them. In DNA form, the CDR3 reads TGTGCCAGCAGCTCATTGCAGGTGCCGAACGGAGGGGGTGAAGCTTTCTTT. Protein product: CASSSLQVPNGGGEAFF.

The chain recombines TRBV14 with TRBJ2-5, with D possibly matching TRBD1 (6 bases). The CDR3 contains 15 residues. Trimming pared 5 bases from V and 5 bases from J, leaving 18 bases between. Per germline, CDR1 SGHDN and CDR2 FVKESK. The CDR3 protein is CASSLTPGTRETQYF. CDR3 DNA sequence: TGTGCCAGCAGCTTAACCCCCGGGACAAGGGAGACCCAGTACTTC.

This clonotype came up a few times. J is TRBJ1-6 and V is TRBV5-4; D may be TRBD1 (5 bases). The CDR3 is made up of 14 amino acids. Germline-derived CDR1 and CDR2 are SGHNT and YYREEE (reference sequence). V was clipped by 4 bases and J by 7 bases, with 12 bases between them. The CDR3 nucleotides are TGTGCCAGCAGCACTTGGGGGTTAAATTCACCCCTCCACTTT. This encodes CASSTWGLNSPLHF.

CDR3 sequence reads: CASTFASGNTEAFF. The CDR3 bases are TGCGCCAGCACCTTTGCCTCGGGGAACACTGAAGCTTTCTTT. The V and J genes are TRBV5-1 and TRBJ1-1; D is unresolved. Germline V gene lookup returns CDR1 SGHRS and CDR2 YFSETQ. The ends were cut back, 6 bases at V and 1 base at J, with 13 bases in the middle. CDR3 size: 14 residues.

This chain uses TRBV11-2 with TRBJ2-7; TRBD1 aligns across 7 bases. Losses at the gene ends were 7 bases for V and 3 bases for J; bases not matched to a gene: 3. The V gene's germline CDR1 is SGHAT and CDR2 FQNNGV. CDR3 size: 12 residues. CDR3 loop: CASTGQDYEQYF. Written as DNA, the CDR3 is TGTGCCAGCACCGGACAGGACTACGAGCAGTACTTC.

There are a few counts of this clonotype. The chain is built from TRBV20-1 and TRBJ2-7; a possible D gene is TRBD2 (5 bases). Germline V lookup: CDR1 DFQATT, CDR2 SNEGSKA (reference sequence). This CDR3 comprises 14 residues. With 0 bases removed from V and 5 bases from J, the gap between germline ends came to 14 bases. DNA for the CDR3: TGCAGTGCTAGAGATTCATGGGGAGATAACGAGCAGTACTTC. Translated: CSARDSWGDNEQYF.

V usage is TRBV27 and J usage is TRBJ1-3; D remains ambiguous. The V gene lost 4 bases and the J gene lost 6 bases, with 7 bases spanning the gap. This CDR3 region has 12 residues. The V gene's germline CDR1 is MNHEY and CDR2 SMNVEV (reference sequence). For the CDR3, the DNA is TGTGCCAGCAGTTGGCTCCCAAACACCATATATTTT. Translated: CASSWLPNTIYF.

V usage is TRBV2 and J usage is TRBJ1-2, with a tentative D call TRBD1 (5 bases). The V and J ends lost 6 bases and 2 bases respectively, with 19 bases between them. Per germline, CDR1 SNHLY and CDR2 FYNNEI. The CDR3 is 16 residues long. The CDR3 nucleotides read TGTGCCAGCAGCGAATCCGGGGCGCTGAGGAACTATGGCTACACCTTC. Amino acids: CASSESGALRNYGYTF.